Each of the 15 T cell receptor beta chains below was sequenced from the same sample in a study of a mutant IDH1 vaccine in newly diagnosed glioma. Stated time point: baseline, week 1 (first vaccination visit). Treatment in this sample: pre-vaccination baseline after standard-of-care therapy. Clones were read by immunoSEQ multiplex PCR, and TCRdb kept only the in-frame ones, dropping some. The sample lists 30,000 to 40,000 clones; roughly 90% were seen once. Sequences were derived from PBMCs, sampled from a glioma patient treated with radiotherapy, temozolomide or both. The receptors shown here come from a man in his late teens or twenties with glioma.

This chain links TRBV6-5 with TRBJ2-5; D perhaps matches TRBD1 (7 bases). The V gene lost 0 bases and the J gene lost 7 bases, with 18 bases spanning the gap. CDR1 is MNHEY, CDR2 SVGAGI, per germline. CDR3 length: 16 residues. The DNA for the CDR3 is TGTGCCAGCAGTTACTCGCGTCAGGGGGGAGGAGGGACCCAGTACTTC. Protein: CASSYSRQGGGGTQYF.

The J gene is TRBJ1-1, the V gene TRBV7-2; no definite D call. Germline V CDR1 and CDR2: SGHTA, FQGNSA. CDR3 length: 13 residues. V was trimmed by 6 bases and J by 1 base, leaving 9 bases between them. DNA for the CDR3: TGTGCCAGCAGATACGAACCGAACACTGAAGCTTTCTTT. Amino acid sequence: CASRYEPNTEAFF.

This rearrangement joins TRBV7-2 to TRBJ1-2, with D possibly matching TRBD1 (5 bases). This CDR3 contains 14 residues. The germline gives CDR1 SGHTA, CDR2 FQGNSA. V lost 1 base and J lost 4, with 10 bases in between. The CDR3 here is CASSLDRPSYGYTF. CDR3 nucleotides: TGTGCCAGCAGCTTAGACAGGCCCTCCTATGGCTACACCTTC.

The CDR3, as DNA: TGCAGCGCAGAGGGGAGGGCCGGCACAGATACGCAGTATTTT. It codes for CSAEGRAGTDTQYF. The genes are TRBV29-1 and TRBJ2-3; 7 bases are a match to TRBD2. J was trimmed by 1 base and V by 7 bases; bases with no gene match: 8. CDR3 size: 14 residues. From germline, CDR1 is SQVTM and CDR2 ANQGSEA.

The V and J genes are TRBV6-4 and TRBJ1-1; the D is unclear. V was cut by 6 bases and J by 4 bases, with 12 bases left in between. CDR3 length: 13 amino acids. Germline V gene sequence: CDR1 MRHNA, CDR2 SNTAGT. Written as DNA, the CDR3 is TGTGCCAGCAGAGCAAACGTCTTCACTGAAGCTTTCTTT. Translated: CASRANVFTEAFF.

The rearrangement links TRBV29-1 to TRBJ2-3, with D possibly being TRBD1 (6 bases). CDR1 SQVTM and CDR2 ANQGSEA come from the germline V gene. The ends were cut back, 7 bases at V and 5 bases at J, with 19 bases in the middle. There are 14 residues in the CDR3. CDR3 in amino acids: CSGSRSAGEDTQYF. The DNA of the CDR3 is TGCAGCGGGAGTAGGTCGGCAGGGGAAGATACGCAGTATTTT.

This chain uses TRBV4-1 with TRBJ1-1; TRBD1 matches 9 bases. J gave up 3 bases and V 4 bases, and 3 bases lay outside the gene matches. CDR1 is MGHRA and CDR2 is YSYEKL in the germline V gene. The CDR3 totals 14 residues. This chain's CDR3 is CASSLRTGDTEAFF. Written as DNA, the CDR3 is TGCGCCAGCAGCCTTAGGACAGGGGACACTGAAGCTTTCTTT.

The CDR3 is CASSQQAGSLNTDTQYF. DNA of the CDR3: TGTGCCAGCAGCCAACAGGCCGGGAGCCTGAACACAGATACGCAGTATTTT. The chain joins TRBV4-2 to TRBJ2-3; D is perhaps TRBD2 (6 bases). The V end lost 2 bases, the J end lost 2 bases, and 17 bases lay between the germline ends. CDR1 and CDR2 from the germline V gene are LGHNA and YNFKEQ. This CDR3 is 17 amino acids long.

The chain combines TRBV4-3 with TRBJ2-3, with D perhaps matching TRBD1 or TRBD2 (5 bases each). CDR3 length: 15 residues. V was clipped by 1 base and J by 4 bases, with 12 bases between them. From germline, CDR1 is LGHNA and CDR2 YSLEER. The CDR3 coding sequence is TGCGCCAGCAGCCAAGGATGGGGGTCCGCAGATACGCAGTATTTT. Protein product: CASSQGWGSADTQYF.

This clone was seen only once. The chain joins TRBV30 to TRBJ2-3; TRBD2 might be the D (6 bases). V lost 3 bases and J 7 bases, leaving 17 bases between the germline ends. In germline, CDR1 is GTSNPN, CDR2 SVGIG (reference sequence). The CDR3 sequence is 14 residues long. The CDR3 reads CAWRESDYPYTQYF. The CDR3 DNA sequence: TGTGCCTGGAGGGAATCGGACTACCCTTATACGCAGTATTTT.

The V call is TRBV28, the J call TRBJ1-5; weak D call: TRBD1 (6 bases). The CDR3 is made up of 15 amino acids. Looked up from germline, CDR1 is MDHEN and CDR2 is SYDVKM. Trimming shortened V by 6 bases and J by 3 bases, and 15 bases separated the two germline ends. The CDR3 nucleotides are TGTGCCAGCAGCGTTACGACAGGTATCAATCAGCCCCAGCATTTT. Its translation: CASSVTTGINQPQHF.

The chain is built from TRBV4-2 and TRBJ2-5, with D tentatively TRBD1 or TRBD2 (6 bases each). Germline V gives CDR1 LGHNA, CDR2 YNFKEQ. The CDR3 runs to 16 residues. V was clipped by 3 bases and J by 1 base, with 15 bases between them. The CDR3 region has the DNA TGTGCCAGCAGCCAGGGAAAGGGGGGACTCCAAGAGACCCAGTACTTC. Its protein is CASSQGKGGLQETQYF.

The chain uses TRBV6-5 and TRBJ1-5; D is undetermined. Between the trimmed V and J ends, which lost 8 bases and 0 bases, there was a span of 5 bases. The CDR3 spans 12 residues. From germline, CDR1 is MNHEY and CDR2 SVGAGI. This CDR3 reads CASWNSNQPQHF. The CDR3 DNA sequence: TGTGCCAGCTGGAATAGCAATCAGCCCCAGCATTTT.

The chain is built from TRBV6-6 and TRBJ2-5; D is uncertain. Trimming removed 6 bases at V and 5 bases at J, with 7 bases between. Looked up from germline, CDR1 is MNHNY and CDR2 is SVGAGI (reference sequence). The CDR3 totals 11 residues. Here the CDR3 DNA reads TGTGCCAGCAGAACGAGGGAGACCCAGTACTTC. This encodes CASRTRETQYF.

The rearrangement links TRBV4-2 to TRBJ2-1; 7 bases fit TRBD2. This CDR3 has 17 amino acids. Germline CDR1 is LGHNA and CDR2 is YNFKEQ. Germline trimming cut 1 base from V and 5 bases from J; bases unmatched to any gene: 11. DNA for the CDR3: TGTGCCAGCAGCCAAGGGACTGGGGGACTAATAAACAATGAGCAGTTCTTC. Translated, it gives CASSQGTGGLINNEQFF.